This passage covers 16 T cell receptor beta chains from one sample sequenced in a study of blood T cell repertoires in COVID-19. Profiled with immunoSEQ multiplex PCR; TCRdb holds only in-frame clones, not every one. The table lists around 180,000 clones, approximately 85% of them singletons, with roughly 9.2% in the top ten. Sequenced: peripheral blood. Receptors originate from a woman over 75 with acute or convalescent COVID-19.

This clone came up once. The rearrangement uses TRBV27 and TRBJ1-2; 9 bases line up with TRBD1. V lost 1 base, J lost 10 bases, and 10 bases stayed unmatched. Germline CDR1 and CDR2: MNHEY and SMNVEV (reference sequence). This CDR3 comprises 15 residues. The CDR3, as DNA: TGTGCCAGCAGTTTATGGGGACGGACAGGGGTGTCCTACACCTTC. This encodes CASSLWGRTGVSYTF.

This clone was found once. The chain links TRBV29-1 to TRBJ2-5, with a possible D match to TRBD1 (6 bases). The CDR3 consists of 12 residues. Trimming pared 4 bases from V and 0 bases from J, leaving 6 bases between. The germline gives CDR1 SQVTM, CDR2 ANQGSEA. CDR3 nucleotides: TGCAGCGTTGGGGGGCACCAAGAGACCCAGTACTTC. Protein sequence: CSVGGHQETQYF. The whole variable domain, remainder taken from reference TRBV29-1 and TRBJ2-5, is SAVISQKPSRDICQRGTSLTIQCQVDSQVTMMFWYRQQPGQSLTLIATANQGSEATYESGFVIDKFPISRPNLTFSTLTVSNMSPEDSSIYLCSVGGHQETQYFGPGTRLLVL.

V gene TRBV27 combines with J gene TRBJ2-7; the match to TRBD1 covers 10 bases. Per the germline V gene, CDR1 is MNHEY and CDR2 is SMNVEV (reference sequence). With 6 bases clipped from V and 3 bases from J, the junction kept 5 bases outside the gene matches. The CDR3 runs 14 residues. For the CDR3, the DNA is TGTGCCAGCAGACTCCGGGACAGGGGCTACGAGCAGTACTTC. Translation: CASRLRDRGYEQYF.

V and J are TRBV20-1 and TRBJ2-5, with D maybe TRBD1 (6 bases). The CDR3 loop spans 13 amino acids. The V gene lost 3 bases and the J gene lost 5 bases, with 13 bases spanning the gap. The germline gives CDR1 DFQATT, CDR2 SNEGSKA (reference sequence). CDR3: CSASRTATETQYF. CDR3 sequence (DNA): TGCAGTGCTAGTCGGACAGCCACGGAGACCCAGTACTTC.

V and J are TRBV19 and TRBJ2-7, with TRBD1 as a possible D gene (6 bases). The CDR3 is 14 amino acids. V was pared by 6 bases and J by 2 bases, with 14 bases between. Germline V gene data show CDR1 as LNHDA and CDR2 as SQIVND (reference sequence). The CDR3 nucleotides are TGTGCCAGTAGCTTCAGGGGACCCACCTACGAGCAGTACTTC. As protein: CASSFRGPTYEQYF.

The V and J genes are TRBV21-1 and TRBJ2-7; TRBD1, the table's D call, was not compared with the DNA. TRBV21-1 is a pseudogene segment. This CDR3 is built from 17 residues. CDR3 in DNA: TGTGCCAGCAGCAAAGTTAGGTCCCGGGACAGGGCCCACGAGCAGTACTTC. Its protein is CASSKVRSRDRAHEQYF.

The rearrangement joins TRBV19 to TRBJ1-5; D is unclear. The length of the CDR3 is 14 residues. CDR1 and CDR2 from the germline V gene are LNHDA and SQIVND (reference sequence). Trimming took off 2 bases at V and 7 bases at J, with 12 bases between the two ends. CDR3 residues: CASSIIEVIQPQHF. The DNA for the CDR3 is TGTGCCAGTAGTATAATAGAGGTTATCCAGCCCCAGCATTTT.

The chain carries TRBV27 and TRBJ1-2, with 7 bases matching TRBD1. V shed 9 bases, J shed 8 bases, and the junction held 12 bases outside the gene matches. Germline CDR1 reads MNHEY; CDR2 reads SMNVEV (reference sequence). The CDR3 is made up of 13 amino acids. The CDR3, as DNA: TGTGCCAGGAACGACAGGGTTACTAGCGGCTACACCTTC. It specifies CARNDRVTSGYTF.

In its sample, this clone was seen once. This rearrangement joins TRBV18 to TRBJ1-5; TRBD1 aligns across 10 bases. There are 17 residues in the CDR3. V was pared by 3 bases and J by 12 bases, with 17 bases of the junction left unmatched. Germline CDR1 and CDR2: KGHSH and LQKENI. The CDR3 is CASSPPRDRGGVVSQHF. In DNA, the CDR3 is TGTGCCAGCTCACCTCCCCGGGACAGGGGCGGAGTGGTAAGCCAGCATTTT.

The chain employs TRBV9 and TRBJ2-1, with 8 bases matching TRBD1. Germline-derived CDR1 and CDR2 are SGDLS and YYNGEE. V lost 4 bases to trimming and J lost 0 bases; unmatched junction nucleotides: 12. This CDR3 is 18 amino acids long. The DNA of the CDR3 is TGTGCCAGCAGCTTCTCCGGACAGGGTAGTTACTCCTACAATGAGCAGTTCTTC. It yields the protein CASSFSGQGSYSYNEQFF.

This clone was detected once. This rearrangement joins TRBV9 to TRBJ2-5; perhaps TRBD2 as D (6 bases). The V end lost 5 bases, the J end lost 6 bases, and 23 bases lay between the germline ends. The CDR3 runs 16 residues. Germline CDR1 reads SGDLS; CDR2 reads YYNGEE. This CDR3 reads CASRVGVAAPAQTQYF. The CDR3 DNA follows: TGTGCCAGCAGGGTCGGGGTAGCGGCGCCTGCCCAGACCCAGTACTTC.

J is TRBJ2-2 and V is TRBV30, with D maybe TRBD1 (5 bases). V lost 4 bases and J 8 bases, leaving 11 bases between the germline ends. The germline V gene has CDR1 GTSNPN and CDR2 SVGIG (reference sequence). The CDR3 has 12 amino acids. This chain's CDR3 is CAWKMGQGELFF. CDR3 nucleotide sequence: TGTGCCTGGAAAATGGGGCAGGGGGAGCTGTTTTTT.

The rearrangement links TRBV4-3 to TRBJ2-2, with D perhaps TRBD2 (6 bases). The CDR3 is 16 amino acids. The germline CDR1 and CDR2 sequences are LGHNA and YSLEER. Trimming left V 0 bases short and J 1 base short, with 9 bases between. As DNA, the CDR3 is TGCGCCAGCAGCCAAGATACGGGGGTGAACACCGGGGAGCTGTTTTTT. Its protein is CASSQDTGVNTGELFF.

This clone has a single count. The chain has TRBV6-5 and TRBJ1-1; 11 bases align to TRBD1. Germline assignment: CDR1 MNHEY and CDR2 SVGAGI. This CDR3 contains 13 residues. The trim removed 7 bases at V and 10 bases at J, leaving 8 bases unmatched. The CDR3 DNA is TGTGCCAGCACCTCGGACAGGGGGCTGGCAGCTTTCTTT. This gives the protein CASTSDRGLAAFF.

The V gene is TRBV5-4, the J gene TRBJ2-2; possibly TRBD1 for D (6 bases). The germline gives CDR1 SGHNT, CDR2 YYREEE (reference sequence). The CDR3 covers 17 residues. V gave up 0 bases and J gave up 4 bases, with 16 bases separating them. In nucleotides, the CDR3 is TGTGCCAGCAGCTTGGCCCGGGCAGGGGTGGCCACCGGGGAGCTGTTTTTT. This sequence encodes CASSLARAGVATGELFF.

A single count supports this clone. The V call is TRBV2, the J call TRBJ1-2; D unclear. Germline CDR1 and CDR2: SNHLY and FYNNEI. The CDR3 extends over 11 amino acids. Trimming removed 7 bases from V and 8 bases from J, with 11 bases in between. CDR3 protein: CASTPAKGYTF. In nucleotides, the CDR3 is TGTGCCAGCACGCCAGCGAAAGGCTACACCTTC.